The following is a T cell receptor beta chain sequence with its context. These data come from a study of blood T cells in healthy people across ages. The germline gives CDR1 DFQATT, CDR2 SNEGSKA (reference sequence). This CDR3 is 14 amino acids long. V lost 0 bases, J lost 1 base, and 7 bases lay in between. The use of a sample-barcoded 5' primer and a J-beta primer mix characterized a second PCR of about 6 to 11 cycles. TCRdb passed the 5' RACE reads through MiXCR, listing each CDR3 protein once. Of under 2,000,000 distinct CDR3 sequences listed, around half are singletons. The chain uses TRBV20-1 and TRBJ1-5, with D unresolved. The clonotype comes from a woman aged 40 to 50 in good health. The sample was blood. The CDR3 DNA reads TGCAGTGCTAGAGATACGACAAGCAATCAGCCCCAGCATTTT. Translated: CSARDTTSNQPQHF.